This section outlines one TCR beta chain sequence together with its context. In this sample, this clonotype turned up many times. The antigen it recognizes is unknown. There are no base qualities to consult, and no much larger clone falls within one base. The data were taken from a study of breast tumors, draining lymph nodes, adjacent tissues (TCRdb year 2016). Notes on the research overall: In breast cancer patients, the study compared the TCR beta repertoires of tumor, adjacent nontumor tissue and axillary lymph nodes. The study was designed to assess the relationships and possible T-cell exchange between tumor, surrounding tissue and draining lymph node repertoires in human breast cancer. Results and caveats for the whole study, not just this receptor: In luminal-like breast cancer, tumor and nontumor tissue repertoires resembled each other significantly more than in basal-like breast cancer. Rather than being directly demonstrated, the conclusion that tumor T cells originate in lymph nodes was presented as consistent with a hypothesis. Tumors showed preferential V and J gene usage, and their T-cell repertoire diversity fell below that of lymph nodes yet above that of nontumor tissue. The data were judged consistent with most tumor T cells deriving from the lymph node and then expanding within tumor tissue.

Here V drops 1 base and J drops 1 base, and the junction holds 7 bases not matched to any gene. Inclusive of the bounding cysteine and phenylalanine, the CDR3 is 17 residues long. CDR3 DNA only is kept here, 51 bases in frame from base 1. CDR1 and CDR2 were assigned from the germline V gene (reference sequence) as DFQATT and SNEGSKA. Sequencer: Illumina HiSeq 2000. TCR beta chain libraries were generated through multiplex PCR amplification. High-throughput sequencing was used to analyze the amplified TCR beta chain products. TCRdb itself trimmed the public reads at Q25 with fastp, ran MiXCR and retained productive beta chains. Rows with one shared CDR3 protein collapse into an entry with the most common genes and DNA. A total of about 20,000 distinct CDR3 sequences appear in this sample, about a third of them only once. The ten largest clones represent approximately 12% of the sample.

The source material was breast tumor tissue. The V and J segments used are TRBV20-1 and TRBJ2-3; 11 bases in the middle match TRBD2. This receptor was identified in a female donor with breast cancer. Some clones in this sample may be carry-over from other donors' samples. The nucleotides are TGCAGTGCTAGAGCTCTAGCGGGAGGCGGGGGCACAGATACGCAGTATTTT. Translated, this is CSARALAGGGGTDTQYF.